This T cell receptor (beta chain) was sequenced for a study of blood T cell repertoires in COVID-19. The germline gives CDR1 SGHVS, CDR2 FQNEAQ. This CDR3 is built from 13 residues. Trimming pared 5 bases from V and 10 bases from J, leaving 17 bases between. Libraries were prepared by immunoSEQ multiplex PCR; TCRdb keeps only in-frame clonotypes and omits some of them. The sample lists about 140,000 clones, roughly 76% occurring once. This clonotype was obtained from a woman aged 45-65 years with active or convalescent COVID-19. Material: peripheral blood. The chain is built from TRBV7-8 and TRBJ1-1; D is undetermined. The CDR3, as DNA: TGTGCCAGCAGCCACGACAAACCACAGAGAGCTTTCTTT. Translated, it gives CASSHDKPQRAFF. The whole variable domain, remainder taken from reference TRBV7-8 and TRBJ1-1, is GAGVSQSPRYKVAKRGQDVALRCDPISGHVSLFWYQQALGQGPEFLTYFQNEAQLDKSGLPSDRFFAERPEGSVSTLKIQRTQQEDSAVYLCASSHDKPQRAFFGQGTRLTVV.